Presented here are 8 T cell receptor beta chains from one specimen sequenced in a study of blood T cell repertoires in COVID-19. The repertoire was sequenced with immunoSEQ multiplex PCR; TCRdb's copy has only in-frame clones and lacks some. The sample holds 250,000 to 300,000 clones, around 90% seen once. The material sequenced was peripheral blood. The source of these receptors is a woman between 70 and 85 years old with COVID-19, enrolled during active disease.

The V gene is TRBV5-1, the J gene TRBJ2-1; TRBD2 aligns across 9 bases. V lost 0 bases and J lost 7; bases outside the gene matches: 5. CDR3 length equals 15 residues. Germline CDR1 is SGHRS and CDR2 is YFSETQ. As DNA, the CDR3 is TGCGCCAGCAGCTTGGTGACTAGCGGCCCAAATGAGCAGTTCTTC. This translates into CASSLVTSGPNEQFF.

The V and J genes are TRBV20-1 and TRBJ2-7; D unresolved. V was clipped by 6 bases and J by 4 bases, with 7 bases between them. Germline-derived CDR1 and CDR2 are DFQATT and SNEGSKA (reference sequence). This CDR3 comprises 10 residues. The CDR3 sequence: CSAPRYEQYF. DNA for the CDR3: TGCAGTGCGCCTAGGTACGAGCAGTACTTC.

The chain has TRBV2 and TRBJ1-1; D perhaps matches TRBD1 (5 bases). The CDR3 consists of 14 residues. Germline-derived CDR1 and CDR2 are SNHLY and FYNNEI. V gave up 5 bases and J gave up 9 bases, with 19 bases separating them. The CDR3 sequence: CASSTKKPGTKAFF. The DNA for the CDR3 is TGTGCCAGCAGTACTAAAAAACCAGGGACTAAAGCTTTCTTT.

This rearrangement joins TRBV2 to TRBJ2-2, with 7 positions matching TRBD1. This CDR3 has 15 residues. Germline assignment: CDR1 SNHLY and CDR2 FYNNEI. The ends lost 6 bases at V and 1 base at J; junction bases unmatched: 5. The CDR3 is CASRRGTENTGELFF. The DNA of the CDR3 is TGTGCCAGCAGAAGAGGGACAGAGAACACCGGGGAGCTGTTTTTT.

The V and J genes are TRBV4-1 and TRBJ1-4, with D perhaps TRBD1 (6 bases). In germline, CDR1 is MGHRA, CDR2 YSYEKL. Trimming took off 4 bases at V and 7 bases at J, with 13 bases between the two ends. This CDR3 contains 14 residues. The CDR3 reads CASSLQEGGEKLFF. The DNA for the CDR3 is TGCGCCAGCAGCCTCCAAGAAGGGGGTGAAAAACTGTTTTTT.

V usage is TRBV7-3 and J usage is TRBJ2-2; 11 bases fit TRBD1. J lost 4 bases, V lost 5 bases, and 3 bases had no gene match. This CDR3 is 15 amino acids long. CDR1 is SGHTA and CDR2 is FQGTGA in the germline V gene. The CDR3 nucleotides read TGTGCCAGCAGCCGGACAGGGGGCGGCACCGGGGAGCTGTTTTTT. Translation gives CASSRTGGGTGELFF.

The chain is built from TRBV18 and TRBJ2-7; TRBD1 matches 11 bases. Germline lookup yields CDR1 KGHSH and CDR2 LQKENI. The CDR3 totals 15 residues. J gave up 3 bases and V 7 bases, and 8 bases lay outside the gene matches. The CDR3 DNA reads TGTGCCAGCTTCACCAGGGGGACAGGGGGCTACGAGCAGTACTTC. Translated: CASFTRGTGGYEQYF.

This clone has just a few counts. The chain joins TRBV30 to TRBJ1-2; 9 bases align to TRBD1. The ends lost 2 bases at V and 7 bases at J; junction bases unmatched: 11. Germline CDR1 GTSNPN, CDR2 SVGIG (reference sequence). CDR3 size: 15 residues. The CDR3 DNA reads as TGTGCCTGGAGTTTACGAAACAGGGGGCAAAGTGGCTACACCTTC. Its translation is CAWSLRNRGQSGYTF.